The clone carrying this T cell receptor (beta chain) appeared many times. Its target is unknown. Germline V gene lookup returns CDR1 LNHNV and CDR2 YYDKDF (reference sequence). This CDR3 has 18 residues. Trimming removed 0 bases from V and 8 bases from J, with 22 bases in between. It was patients with CD8+CD57+ cell expansion by flow cytometry who were chosen for sequencing. Untreated patients provided the blood samples, with no therapy given before sampling. This sample is drawn from a study of CD8+CD57+ T cells in acquired aplastic anemia. Study summary: DNA per sorted CD4+ or CD8+ sample ranged about 0.19 to 30 ug, averaging about 3.4 ug.

The TCR beta profiling, which covered VDJ combination and CDR3 sequence, was carried out using genomic DNA as the template. TCRdb ran MiXCR on the reads and lists one entry per CDR3 protein. The data show around 430,000 distinct CDR3 sequences, with approximately 33% seen just once and less than 0.85% held by the top ten. Study-wide points: Patients were compared with controls for CD8+ Simpson's diversity, and no significant difference emerged. Comparison of patients with controls identified some 29 shared CD8+ CDR3 sequences.

The chain employs TRBV15 and TRBJ1-4; D is uncertain. Sequenced sample: sorted CD4+, CD8+, or CD8+CD57+ T cells (not recorded which) from PBMCs. This clonotype was obtained from a human donor with aplastic anemia. Here the CDR3 DNA reads TGTGCCACCAGCAGAGATTATCCCTTTCGGCAGAGGGAGGAAAAACTGTTTTTT. This gives the protein CATSRDYPFRQREEKLFF.